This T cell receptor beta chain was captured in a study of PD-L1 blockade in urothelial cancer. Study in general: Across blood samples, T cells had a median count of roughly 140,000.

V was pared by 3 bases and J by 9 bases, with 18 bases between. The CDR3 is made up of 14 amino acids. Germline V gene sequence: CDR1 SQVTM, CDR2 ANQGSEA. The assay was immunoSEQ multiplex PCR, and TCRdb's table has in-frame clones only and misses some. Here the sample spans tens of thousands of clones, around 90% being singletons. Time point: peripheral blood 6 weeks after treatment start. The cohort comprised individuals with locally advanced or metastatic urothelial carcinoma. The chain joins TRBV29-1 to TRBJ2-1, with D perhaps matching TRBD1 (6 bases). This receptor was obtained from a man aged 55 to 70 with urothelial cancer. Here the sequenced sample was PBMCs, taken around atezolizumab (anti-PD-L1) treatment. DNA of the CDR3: TGCAGCGTTGAGGACAGTGGAGCGTATAGTGAGCAGTTCTTC. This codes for CSVEDSGAYSEQFF.